This TCR beta chain was recovered during a study of CD8 T cells in ankylosing spondylitis. This clonotype appeared many times. The antigen is not known. Germline lookup yields CDR1 KGHDR and CDR2 SFDVKD. V shed 4 bases, J shed 2 bases, and the junction held 5 bases outside the gene matches. The CDR3 sequence is 17 residues long. TCRdb called the 5' RACE reads again in MiXCR, with one record for every CDR3 protein. The profile covers approximately 140,000 distinct CDR3 sequences, with around 9% appearing a single time and approximately 3.3% taken by the ten largest. Overall study findings and caveats: The study identified a TCR beta motif of under ten highly homologous variants that appeared characteristic of ankylosing spondylitis blood.

The gene calls are TRBV24-1 and TRBJ2-3, with 13 bases aligning to TRBD2. The TCR comes from a male donor with ankylosing spondylitis or in good health (not recorded which). What was sequenced was blood, either unsorted or a sorted T cell fraction (not recorded which). CDR3 amino acids: CATSDRTSGRTTDTQYF. The CDR3 DNA reads TGTGCCACCAGTGACCGGACTAGCGGGAGAACCACAGATACGCAGTATTTT.